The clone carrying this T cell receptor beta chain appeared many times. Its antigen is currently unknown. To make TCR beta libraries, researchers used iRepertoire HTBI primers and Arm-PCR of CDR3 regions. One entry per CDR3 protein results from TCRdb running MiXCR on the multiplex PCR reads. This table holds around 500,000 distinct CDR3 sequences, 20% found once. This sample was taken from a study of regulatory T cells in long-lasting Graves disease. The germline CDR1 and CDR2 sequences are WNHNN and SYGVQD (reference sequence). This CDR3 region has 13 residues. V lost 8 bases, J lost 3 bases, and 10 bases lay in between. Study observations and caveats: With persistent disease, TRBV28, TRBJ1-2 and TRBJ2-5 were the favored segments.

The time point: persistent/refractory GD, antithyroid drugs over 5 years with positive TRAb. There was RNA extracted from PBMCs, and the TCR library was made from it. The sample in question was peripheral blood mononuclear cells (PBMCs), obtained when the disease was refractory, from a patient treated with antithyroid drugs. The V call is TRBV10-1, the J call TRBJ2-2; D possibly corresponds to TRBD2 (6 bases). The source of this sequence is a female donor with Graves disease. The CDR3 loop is CASGGTYTGELFF. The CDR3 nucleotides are TGCGCCAGCGGCGGGACTTACACCGGGGAGCTGTTTTTT.